This T cell receptor (beta chain) is drawn from a study of T-cell memory formation after mild COVID-19. Study-level information: The TCR clusters were mostly specific to one donor. Notes on the study in general: The authors did not confirm SARS-CoV-2 specificity of second-wave clones peaking day 37. Day 15 to 85 contracting clones showed balanced CD4/CD8; day 15 to 37 expanders favored CD4+.

TCRdb itself ran the 5' RACE reads through MiXCR, one entry per CDR3 protein. The table records roughly 170,000 distinct CDR3 sequences, about 18% of them present only once. To note about this clonotype: Its antigen is still unknown.

Trimming removed 4 bases from V and 5 bases from J, with 17 bases in between. Per the germline V gene, CDR1 is LNHNV and CDR2 is YYDKDF (reference sequence). CDR3 length: 15 residues. The V and J genes are TRBV15 and TRBJ2-5, with D perhaps TRBD1 (6 bases). Source material: PBMCs or a T cell subset sorted from them (not recorded which). The sequence was collected from a man younger than 35 who had mild COVID-19 (a few samples of this study predate the infection). Cell type and time point are not known. This CDR3 reads CATSNRPTGGETQYF. DNA of the CDR3: TGTGCCACCAGCAACCGACCGACAGGTGGGGAGACCCAGTACTTC.